This T cell receptor (beta chain) was profiled in a study of human T cells and chemical hapten exposure. Overall study: Donors were sensitized with 2% DPC on the upper inner arm.

Individual cDNA molecules (in the library) carried attached unique molecular identifiers. TCRdb itself ran the RACE reads through MiXCR, one entry per CDR3 protein. Of under 90,000 distinct CDR3 sequences in the sample, 6.5% to 10% were seen once. Trimming removed 0 bases from V and 2 bases from J, with 16 bases in between. The CDR3 length is 17 residues. The V gene's germline CDR1 is MGHRA and CDR2 YSYEKL. This clonotype was recorded at least ten times. Time point defined: patch test 2, 6 weeks after DPC sensitization. Stated treatment: therapeutic diphenylcyclopropenone sensitization with weekly scalp DPC.

Sequenced material: whole blood, taken in connection with sensitization to the hapten diphenylcyclopropenone (DPC). The source is a woman in her 50s with alopecia areata. Some clones in this sample may be carry-over from other donors' samples. The chain uses TRBV4-1 and TRBJ1-1; possible D gene TRBD1, 6 bases. CDR3 amino acids: CASSQDAVGGINTEAFF. CDR3 bases: TGCGCCAGCAGCCAAGATGCAGTCGGGGGCATAAACACTGAAGCTTTCTTT.